This TCR beta chain stems from a study of CD8+CD57+ T cells in acquired aplastic anemia. Genomic DNA provided the template from which TCR beta VDJ and CDR3 profiles were obtained. MiXCR, run by TCRdb on the reads, gives a single entry per CDR3 protein. This sample yields about 64,000 distinct CDR3 sequences, of which 50% to 70% are seen a single time; roughly 2.5% belongs to the top ten. By frequency in the sample, this clonotype is medium-sized. This receptor was identified in a human donor in good health, serving as a control. The sample comprised sorted CD4+, CD8+, or CD8+CD57+ T cells (not recorded which) from PBMCs.

The chain's CDR3 is CSVVGVGEAFF. In nucleotides, the CDR3 is TGCAGCGTTGTGGGGGTTGGTGAAGCTTTCTTT. The J gene is TRBJ1-1, the V gene TRBV29-1; weak D call: TRBD1 (5 bases). CDR3 length: 11 residues. CDR1 is SQVTM and CDR2 is ANQGSEA in the germline V gene. V lost 4 bases to trimming and J lost 7 bases, with 10 bases between them. Together with reference TRBV29-1 and TRBJ1-1, the CDR3 gives the full variable domain: SAVISQKPSRDICQRGTSLTIQCQVDSQVTMMFWYRQQPGQSLTLIATANQGSEATYESGFVIDKFPISRPNLTFSTLTVSNMSPEDSSIYLCSVVGVGEAFFGQGTRLTVV.